The 27 T cell receptor beta chains given below trace back to one sample, sequenced in a study of shared clonotypes between healthy human individuals. Data came from immunoSEQ multiplex PCR; TCRdb stores just in-frame clones and leaves some out. Counted here are approximately 500,000 clones, 95% to 97% occurring once; the ten biggest clones make up 0.055% to 0.075%. Input material: naive CD4+ T cells sorted from blood. As to subset: CD45RA+ positively selected. Source of these receptors: a woman in her twenties or thirties in good health.

This clone was seen just once. The chain couples TRBV19 to TRBJ1-5; maybe TRBD1 (5 bases). Per the germline V gene, CDR1 is LNHDA and CDR2 is SQIVND (reference sequence). There are 16 residues in the CDR3. V was shortened by 9 bases and J by 2 bases, with 20 bases between the two germline ends. The CDR3 coding sequence is TGTGCCAGCGGGGTTGCGGCGCAGGGTGGCAATCAGCCCCAGCATTTT. Translated, it gives CASGVAAQGGNQPQHF. Variable domain in full (rest from reference TRBV19 and TRBJ1-5): DGGITQSPKYLFRKEGQNVTLSCEQNLNHDAMYWYRQDPGQGLRLIYYSQIVNDFQKGDIAEGYSVSREKKESFPLTVTSAQKNPTAFYLCASGVAAQGGNQPQHFGDGTRLSIL.

This clone was counted a single time. The V and J genes are TRBV14 and TRBJ1-1; maybe TRBD1 (5 bases). V was pared by 3 bases and J by 3 bases, with 14 bases between. Germline loops: CDR1 SGHDN, CDR2 FVKESK. This CDR3 contains 15 residues. Written as DNA, the CDR3 is TGTGCCAGCAGCCATAGATCAGGAGGGGACACTGAAGCTTTCTTT. It codes for CASSHRSGGDTEAFF.

This rearrangement joins TRBV18 to TRBJ1-4, with 8 bases matching TRBD1. The junction had 14 bases not matched to a gene; V was cut back by 3 bases and J by 8 bases. This CDR3 has 17 residues. The V gene's germline CDR1 is KGHSH and CDR2 LQKENI. The CDR3 nucleotides are TGTGCCAGCTCACCCGGGGCAGGGGGCGCTGCCTGGGAAAAACTGTTTTTT. Encoded protein: CASSPGAGGAAWEKLFF.

The V and J genes are TRBV9 and TRBJ1-5; D uncertain. V lost 2 bases and J 2 bases, leaving 8 bases between the germline ends. In germline, CDR1 is SGDLS, CDR2 YYNGEE. CDR3 length: 14 amino acids. This CDR3 is CASSVGFGNQPQHF. CDR3 coding DNA: TGTGCCAGCAGCGTGGGTTTTGGCAATCAGCCCCAGCATTTT.

This sequence joins TRBV9 and TRBJ2-3; tentative D call: TRBD2 (6 bases). CDR1 is SGDLS, CDR2 YYNGEE, per germline. V was clipped by 0 bases and J by 0 bases, with 11 bases between them. The CDR3 spans 16 residues. The CDR3 nucleotides are TGTGCCAGCAGCGTAGGGAGTGGGACTAGCACAGATACGCAGTATTTT. Translation gives CASSVGSGTSTDTQYF.

The chain recombines TRBV5-4 with TRBJ2-7; 8 bases map to TRBD2. Germline-derived CDR1 and CDR2 are SGHNT and YYREEE (reference sequence). CDR3 length: 14 amino acids. Trimming cost V 0 bases and J 7 bases; bases outside gene matches: 6. The CDR3 nucleotides are TGTGCCAGCAGCTTGGCGGGAGGGCCCCAAGAGCAGTACTTC. It is translated as CASSLAGGPQEQYF.

V and J are TRBV5-1 and TRBJ1-2; D might be TRBD1 (5 bases). The CDR3 length is 16 residues. Trimming shortened V by 0 bases and J by 0 bases, and 12 bases separated the two germline ends. Germline V gene lookup returns CDR1 SGHRS and CDR2 YFSETQ. CDR3 region: CASSLDGGAANYGYTF. DNA of the CDR3: TGCGCCAGCAGCTTGGACGGGGGAGCAGCTAACTATGGCTACACCTTC.

This sequence joins TRBV10-3 and TRBJ2-7, with TRBD1 as a possible D gene (8 bases). Germline loops: CDR1 ENHRY, CDR2 SYGVKD. This CDR3 has 15 amino acids. V lost 6 bases, J lost 5 bases, and 20 bases lay in between. DNA of the CDR3: TGTGCCATCAGCGCACAGGGGGGGATAGTCGACGAGCAGTACTTC. It encodes CAISAQGGIVDEQYF.

With regard to this clone: At one end, the junction sequence differs from germline, possibly due to a read error. This chain joins TRBV7-8 and TRBJ1-3; perhaps TRBD1 as D (5 bases). Germline loops: CDR1 SGHVS, CDR2 FQNEAQ. The CDR3 has 18 residues. Here the CDR3 reads CASSYGPRGGASGNTIYF. The CDR3 bases are TGTGCCAGCAGCTACGGCCCTCGGGGCGGAGCGTCTGGGAACACCATATATTTT. The full variable domain, completed using reference TRBV7-8 and TRBJ1-3, is GAGVSQSPRYKVAKRGQDVALRCDPISGHVSLFWYQQALGQGPEFLTYFQNEAQLDKSGLPSDRFFAERPEGSVSTLKIQRTQQEDSAVYLCASSYGPRGGASGNTIYFGEGSWLTVV.

V usage is TRBV6-1 and J usage is TRBJ2-1; no firm D call. Germline V gene lookup returns CDR1 MNHNS and CDR2 SASEGT. CDR3 length: 14 residues. Trimming removed 8 bases from V and 0 bases from J, with 11 bases in between. The chain's CDR3 is CASSFEISYNEQFF. The CDR3 DNA reads TGTGCCAGCTCCTTCGAGATCTCCTACAATGAGCAGTTCTTC.

This chain uses TRBV7-8 with TRBJ2-7; 7 bases match TRBD1. CDR1 is SGHVS and CDR2 is FQNEAQ in the germline V gene. This CDR3 spans 18 amino acids. V gave up 5 bases and J gave up 6 bases; unmatched junction bases: 22. CDR3: CASSPGVHVGGKSGEQYF. CDR3 DNA sequence: TGTGCCAGCAGCCCAGGTGTGCATGTAGGGGGCAAGTCCGGCGAGCAGTACTTC.

The chain combines TRBV23-1 with TRBJ1-2; D is undetermined. TRBV23-1 is designated an ORF whose function remains uncertain. Trimming stripped 1 base from V and 4 bases from J, with 10 bases between. The CDR3 has 14 amino acids. Here the CDR3 reads CASSQLLGIYGYTF. The CDR3 DNA follows: TGCGCCAGCAGTCAATTGCTGGGTATCTATGGCTACACCTTC.

The V gene is TRBV28, the J gene TRBJ2-2; D remains unclear. Trimming took 7 bases from V and 0 from J, leaving 6 bases between them. Germline values: CDR1 MDHEN, CDR2 SYDVKM. This CDR3 comprises 13 residues. CDR3 amino acids: CASTGANTGELFF. The CDR3 DNA reads TGTGCCAGCACTGGTGCGAACACCGGGGAGCTGTTTTTT.

For the CDR3, the DNA is TGCGCCAGCAGCTTGCAGGGCTCCTTCTCCTACGAGCAGTACTTC. This sequence encodes CASSLQGSFSYEQYF. The chain joins TRBV5-1 to TRBJ2-7; a possible D gene is TRBD1 (5 bases). This CDR3 comprises 15 residues. The V end was cut by 1 base, the J end by 0 bases, with 11 bases between. Germline CDR1 is SGHRS and CDR2 is YFSETQ.

This chain joins TRBV5-4 and TRBJ2-7; D might be TRBD1 or TRBD2, each matching 5 bases. V was shortened by 4 bases and J by 0 bases, with 17 bases between the two germline ends. CDR1 is SGHNT, CDR2 YYREEE, per germline (reference sequence). The CDR3 extends over 16 amino acids. In DNA, the CDR3 is TGTGCCAGCAGCGTGGGCGTACTAGGGGTCTCCTACGAGCAGTACTTC. Translated, it gives CASSVGVLGVSYEQYF. Full variable domain (outside the CDR3, taken from reference TRBV5-4 and TRBJ2-7): ETGVTQSPTHLIKTRGQQVTLRCSSQSGHNTVSWYQQALGQGPQFIFQYYREEENGRGNFPPRFSGLQFPNYSSELNVNALELDDSALYLCASSVGVLGVSYEQYFGPGTRLTVT.

The chain uses TRBV10-3 and TRBJ2-7, with 8 bases identical to TRBD2. V lost 5 bases to trimming and J lost 4 bases; unmatched junction nucleotides: 1. The length of the CDR3 is 12 residues. Germline V lookup: CDR1 ENHRY, CDR2 SYGVKD. The CDR3 loop reads CAISSGSYEQYF. CDR3 nucleotides: TGTGCCATCAGTAGCGGGAGTTACGAGCAGTACTTC.

The V gene is TRBV28, the J gene TRBJ2-5, with D unclear. V was pared by 3 bases and J by 13 bases, with 12 bases between. Per the germline V gene, CDR1 is MDHEN and CDR2 is SYDVKM. This CDR3 region has 11 residues. CDR3 amino acids: CASSFLESWYF. Here the CDR3 DNA reads TGTGCCAGCAGTTTCTTGGAGTCCTGGTACTTC.

The V call is TRBV4-1, the J call TRBJ2-7; D perhaps matches TRBD2 (6 bases). V gave up 6 bases and J gave up 2 bases, with 23 bases separating them. Germline assignment: CDR1 MGHRA and CDR2 YSYEKL. This CDR3 spans 17 amino acids. The CDR3: CASSRGSGSSGAYEQYF. CDR3 nucleotide sequence: TGCGCCAGCAGTCGCGGGTCCGGGAGTAGCGGAGCCTACGAGCAGTACTTC.

The chain carries TRBV7-9 and TRBJ1-1; maybe TRBD1 (5 bases). The CDR3 has 14 amino acids. Per germline, CDR1 SEHNR and CDR2 FQNEAQ (reference sequence). V lost 4 bases, J lost 2 bases, and 11 bases lay in between. The CDR3 region is CASSSRQSNTEAFF. CDR3 coding DNA: TGTGCCAGCAGCTCCAGACAGAGTAACACTGAAGCTTTCTTT.

The gene calls are TRBV6-4 and TRBJ2-3, with D perhaps TRBD1 (7 bases). This CDR3 has 17 amino acids. V was pared by 0 bases and J by 4 bases, with 17 bases between. Germline-derived CDR1 and CDR2 are MRHNA and SNTAGT. CDR3 sequence: CASSDSWAGGGPDTQYF. CDR3 DNA sequence: TGTGCCAGCAGTGACTCCTGGGCAGGGGGAGGCCCAGATACGCAGTATTTT.

The chain joins TRBV23-1 to TRBJ2-7; no definite D call. TRBV23-1 is an open reading frame whose function is uncertain. V lost 3 bases and J lost 2, with 11 bases in between. This CDR3 comprises 14 residues. In nucleotides, the CDR3 is TGCGCCAGCAGTCAGATGATCACCGCCTACGAGCAGTACTTC. Amino acid sequence: CASSQMITAYEQYF.

This clone was seen once. The chain uses TRBV5-1 and TRBJ2-1; 10 bases line up with TRBD1. V shed 5 bases, J shed 2 bases, and the junction held 4 bases outside the gene matches. CDR3 size: 15 residues. Germline CDR1 SGHRS, CDR2 YFSETQ. The CDR3 DNA reads TGCGCCAGCAGGGCCGGGACAGGGGCCTACAATGAGCAGTTCTTC. It translates to CASRAGTGAYNEQFF.

On this clone: The conserved phenylalanine or tryptophan normally closing the CDR3 is absent here, so this likely arose from a read error. The V and J genes are TRBV6-6 and TRBJ1-5; D gene uncertain. The CDR3 consists of 13 residues. The ends were cut back, 0 bases at V and 7 bases at J, with 7 bases in the middle. Germline CDR1 MNHNY, CDR2 SVGAGI (reference sequence). For the CDR3, the DNA is TGTGCCAGCAGTTACTCAACGGGACAGCCCCAGCATCTT. Encoded protein: CASSYSTGQPQHL.

About this clone: A read error may produce the germline difference seen at one junction end. This chain joins TRBV5-1 and TRBJ2-7; TRBD1 aligns across 10 bases. The CDR3 has 12 amino acids. The V gene's germline CDR1 is SGHRS and CDR2 YFSETQ. The DNA of the CDR3 is TGCGCCAGCAGCTCGGGACAGGGGAACTTGCGCTTC. Translated, it gives CASSSGQGNLRF.

This clone was picked up one time. The rearrangement uses TRBV5-1 and TRBJ2-1; 7 positions match TRBD2. Looked up from germline, CDR1 is SGHRS and CDR2 is YFSETQ. The CDR3 contains 13 residues. V lost 3 bases, J lost 8 bases, and 5 bases stayed unmatched. DNA for the CDR3: TGCGCCAGCAGCTCCGGACTAGGCGATGAGCAGTTCTTC. Translation: CASSSGLGDEQFF.

Points on this clone: The sample has other DNA sequences that encode this CDR3 too. This chain connects TRBV5-1 to TRBJ2-5; D gene unclear. Deletions cut 4 bases from V and 2 bases from J, with 3 bases between. The germline CDR1 and CDR2 sequences are SGHRS and YFSETQ. The CDR3 is 11 amino acids. CDR3 in DNA: TGCGCCAGCAGCATTCAAGAGACCCAGTACTTC. Its protein product is CASSIQETQYF.

The rearrangement links TRBV6-5 to TRBJ2-7; D might be TRBD2 (6 bases). Per germline, CDR1 MNHEY and CDR2 SVGAGI. Trimming shortened V by 8 bases and J by 0 bases, and 8 bases separated the two germline ends. This CDR3 is 12 amino acids long. CDR3 coding DNA: TGTGCCAGCCGGGGGACCTCCTACGAGCAGTACTTC. Encoded protein: CASRGTSYEQYF.